This T cell receptor beta chain was found in a study of human T cells and chemical hapten exposure. Study summary: TCR yields per sample varied, mainly owing to small pooled library volume differences.

This clonotype was observed at least ten times. Time point given: pre-sensitization, week 0. Treatment given: therapeutic diphenylcyclopropenone sensitization with weekly scalp DPC. The CDR3 contains 12 residues. Germline-derived CDR1 and CDR2 are MNHEY and SVGEGT. Trimming took off 0 bases at V and 13 bases at J, with 11 bases between the two ends. TCRdb processed the RACE reads anew with MiXCR; each CDR3 protein has one entry. The sample shows about 120,000 distinct CDR3 sequences, roughly 14% of them seen only once. The rearrangement links TRBV6-2 or TRBV6-3 to TRBJ2-3; D gene ambiguous. The sequencing here drew on whole blood, taken in connection with sensitization to the hapten diphenylcyclopropenone (DPC). The receptor's source is a young woman with alopecia areata. Some clones in this sample may be carry-over from other donors' samples. The chain's CDR3 is CASSYSPDDEYF. CDR3 in DNA: TGTGCCAGCAGTTACTCGCCGGATGATGAGTATTTT.